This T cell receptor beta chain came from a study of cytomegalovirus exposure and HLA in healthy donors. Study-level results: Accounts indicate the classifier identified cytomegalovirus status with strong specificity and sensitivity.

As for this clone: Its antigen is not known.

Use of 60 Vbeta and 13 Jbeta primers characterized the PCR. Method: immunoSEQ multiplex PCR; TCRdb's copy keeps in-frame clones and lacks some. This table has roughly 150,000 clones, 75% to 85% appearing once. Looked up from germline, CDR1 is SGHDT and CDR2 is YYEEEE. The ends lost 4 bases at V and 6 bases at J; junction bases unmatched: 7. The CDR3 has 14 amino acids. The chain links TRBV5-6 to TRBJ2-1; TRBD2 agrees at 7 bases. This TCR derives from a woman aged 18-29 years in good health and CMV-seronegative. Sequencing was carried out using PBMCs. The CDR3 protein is CASSGGLPVNEQFF. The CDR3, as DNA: TGTGCCAGCAGCGGGGGACTACCAGTCAATGAGCAGTTCTTC. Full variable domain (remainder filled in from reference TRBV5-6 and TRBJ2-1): DAGVTQSPTHLIKTRGQQVTLRCSPKSGHDTVSWYQQALGQGPQFIFQYYEEEERQRGNFPDRFSGHQFPNYSSELNVNALLLGDSALYLCASSGGLPVNEQFFGPGTRLTVL.